Below, 13 T cell receptor beta chains from the same sample are listed, as sequenced in a study of PD-L1 blockade in urothelial cancer. The method was immunoSEQ multiplex PCR; TCRdb's version includes in-frame clones alone and lacks a portion of them. The sample has about 110,000 clones; approximately 89% are singletons. Specified time point: peripheral blood 6 weeks after treatment start. This specimen was PBMCs, taken around atezolizumab (anti-PD-L1) treatment. Receptors originate from a man aged 55 to 69 with urothelial cancer.

The CDR3 loop is CASSGDRYGYTF. CDR3 coding DNA: TGTGCCAGCAGTGGGGACAGATATGGCTACACCTTC. This chain links TRBV2 with TRBJ1-2, with 7 bases identical to TRBD1. From germline, CDR1 is SNHLY and CDR2 FYNNEI. Trimming cost V 4 bases and J 5 bases; bases outside gene matches: 1. The CDR3 covers 12 residues.

The chain recombines TRBV7-2 with TRBJ2-5; 11 nucleotides align to TRBD2. The CDR3 loop spans 16 amino acids. Germline CDR1 and CDR2: SGHTA and FQGNSA. The V and J ends lost 0 bases and 6 bases, in that order; junction bases with no gene match: 6. CDR3 sequence: CASSLASGGAGKTQYF. The CDR3 DNA reads TGTGCCAGCAGCTTAGCTAGCGGGGGGGCCGGGAAGACCCAGTACTTC.

V is TRBV21-1 and J is TRBJ2-3; TRBD2, the D gene given by the table, was not confirmed from the DNA. TRBV21-1 is classified as a pseudogene. The CDR3 sequence is 16 residues long. CDR3 residues: CASSLGAGECTDTQYF. The CDR3 DNA follows: TGTGCCAGCAGCCTAGGGGCGGGAGAGTGTACAGATACGCAGTATTTT.

The gene calls are TRBV4-3 and TRBJ2-2, with TRBD2 matching over 9 bases. From germline, CDR1 is LGHNA and CDR2 YSLEER. This CDR3 comprises 19 residues. Unmatched junction bases numbered 14, after V lost 0 bases and J lost 6 bases. CDR3 sequence reads: CASSQDLMWREGQSGELFF. For the CDR3, the DNA is TGCGCCAGCAGCCAAGATCTTATGTGGCGGGAGGGCCAGTCCGGGGAGCTGTTTTTT.

This clone has only a few counts. The chain is built from TRBV9 and TRBJ1-2; D perhaps matches TRBD1 (6 bases). Deletions cut 3 bases from V and 8 bases from J, with 17 bases between. This CDR3 has 14 amino acids. The germline V gene has CDR1 SGDLS and CDR2 YYNGEE. In nucleotides, the CDR3 is TGTGCCAGCAGCGCGAGGGGGACGGGGCTGGGCTACACCTTC. Translating gives CASSARGTGLGYTF.

V is TRBV11-2 and J is TRBJ2-6, with a weak D call TRBD1 (5 bases). CDR3 length equals 15 residues. V lost 5 bases and J 4 bases, leaving 12 bases between the germline ends. Germline CDR1 reads SGHAT; CDR2 reads FQNNGV. The CDR3 DNA is TGTGCCAGCAGCCCAGCAGGGCCCGGGGCCAACGTCCTGACTTTC. Translated: CASSPAGPGANVLTF.

This clone was seen just once. The CDR3, as DNA: TGTGCCACCAGCAGAACCATTCCACAGGGGGGGGGCGAAAAACTGTTTTTT. It encodes CATSRTIPQGGGEKLFF. The J gene is TRBJ1-4, the V gene TRBV15; 8 nucleotides agree with TRBD1. V shed 2 bases and J 8 bases; nucleotides not matched to a gene: 13. Germline V gives CDR1 LNHNV, CDR2 YYDKDF (reference sequence). CDR3 length: 17 residues.

This clone appeared once. This chain links TRBV4-3 with TRBJ2-7; 7 nucleotides match TRBD2. V lost 1 base to trimming and J lost 6 bases; unmatched junction nucleotides: 3. Germline CDR1 LGHNA, CDR2 YSLEER. The CDR3 totals 13 residues. The CDR3 loop reads CASSQAREAEQYF. The DNA for the CDR3 is TGCGCCAGCAGCCAAGCTCGGGAGGCCGAGCAGTACTTC.

The rearrangement links TRBV19 to TRBJ2-3, with 7 bases that match TRBD1. The CDR3 consists of 14 residues. Germline CDR1 and CDR2: LNHDA and SQIVND (reference sequence). V lost 4 bases to trimming and J lost 1 base; unmatched junction nucleotides: 2. CDR3 nucleotide sequence: TGTGCCAGTAGTAGCACAGGGGGCACAGATACGCAGTATTTT. Translated: CASSSTGGTDTQYF.

J is TRBJ2-5 and V is TRBV19; tentative D call: TRBD1 (6 bases). This CDR3 region has 13 residues. Germline values: CDR1 LNHDA, CDR2 SQIVND (reference sequence). Between the trimmed V and J ends, which lost 3 bases and 5 bases, there was a span of 10 bases. Here the CDR3 reads CASSIRQGETQYF. CDR3 in DNA: TGTGCCAGTAGTATTCGGCAGGGGGAGACCCAGTACTTC.

The chain is built from TRBV6-5 and TRBJ1-5; 9 nucleotides line up with TRBD1. With V trimmed by 6 bases and J by 3 bases, 3 bases remained unmatched. This CDR3 has 14 residues. Germline CDR1 reads MNHEY; CDR2 reads SVGAGI. In DNA, the CDR3 is TGTGCCAGCAGAGGGACAGGGATCAATCAGCCCCAGCATTTT. It codes for CASRGTGINQPQHF.

This rearrangement joins TRBV7-7 to TRBJ2-3; D gene ambiguous. This CDR3 is 13 amino acids long. The V gene lost 3 bases and the J gene lost 3 bases, with 7 bases spanning the gap. Germline V CDR1 and CDR2: SSHAT, FNYEAQ (reference sequence). CDR3 residues: CASSFLGTDTQYF. CDR3 DNA: TGTGCCAGCAGCTTCCTAGGAACAGATACGCAGTATTTT.

The CDR3 DNA follows: TGTGCCAGCAGCTCAGGCTATAACACCGGGGAGCTGTTTTTT. Its translation is CASSSGYNTGELFF. This chain connects TRBV7-6 to TRBJ2-2; D unresolved. CDR3 length: 14 residues. Trimming stripped 4 bases from V and 2 bases from J, with 8 bases between. CDR1 SGHVS and CDR2 FNYEAQ come from the germline V gene.